This TCR beta chain was recovered during a study of T cells in Graves' hyperthyroidism and ophthalmopathy. Study details: It was at initial diagnosis, before any treatment, that peripheral blood was collected. Whole-study results and caveats: Ophthalmopathy prediction by the model preceded onset by a median roughly 6 months.

Using RNA transcripts as the source, TCR beta CDR3 regions were amplified. The HTBI set primed first-round TCR CDR3 RT-PCR. TCRdb called the multiplex PCR reads again in MiXCR, with one record for every CDR3 protein. The top ten hold 25% to 35% of the sample, which has about 500,000 distinct CDR3 sequences, 15% to 20% seen once. Exclusion of patients followed from uncontrolled infection, other autoimmune disease, pregnancy or lactation. For the diagnoses, clinical symptoms, serum thyroxine and TRAb, thyroid ultrasound and orbital computed tomography were used. This clonotype appeared a few times. Its antigen is still unknown. Germline CDR1 is DFQATT and CDR2 is SNEGSKA (reference sequence). The V and J ends lost 0 bases and 7 bases, in that order; junction bases with no gene match: 7. The CDR3 length is 15 residues.

V is TRBV20-1 and J is TRBJ2-7; 12 bases map to TRBD2. The sample was blood. The receptor comes from a woman in her twenties or thirties with Graves' ophthalmopathy. The CDR3 DNA reads TGCAGTGCTAGAGAACTAGCGGGAGGTGGCAGGGAGCAGTACTTC. It specifies CSARELAGGGREQYF.